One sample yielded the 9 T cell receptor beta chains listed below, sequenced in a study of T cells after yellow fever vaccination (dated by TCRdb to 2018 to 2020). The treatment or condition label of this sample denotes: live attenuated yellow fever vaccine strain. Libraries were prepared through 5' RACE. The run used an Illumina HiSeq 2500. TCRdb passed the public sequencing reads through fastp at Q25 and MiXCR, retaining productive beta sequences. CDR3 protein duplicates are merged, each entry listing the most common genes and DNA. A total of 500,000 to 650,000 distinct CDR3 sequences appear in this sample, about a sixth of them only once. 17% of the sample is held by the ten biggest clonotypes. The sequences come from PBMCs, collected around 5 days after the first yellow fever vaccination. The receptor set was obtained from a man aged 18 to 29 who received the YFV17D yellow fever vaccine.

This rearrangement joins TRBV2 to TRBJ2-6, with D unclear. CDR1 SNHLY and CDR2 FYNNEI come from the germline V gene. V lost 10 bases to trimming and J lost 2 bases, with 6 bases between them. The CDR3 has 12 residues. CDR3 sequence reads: CAIQTGANVLTF. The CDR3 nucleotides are TGTGCCATCCAGACTGGGGCCAACGTCCTGACTTTC.

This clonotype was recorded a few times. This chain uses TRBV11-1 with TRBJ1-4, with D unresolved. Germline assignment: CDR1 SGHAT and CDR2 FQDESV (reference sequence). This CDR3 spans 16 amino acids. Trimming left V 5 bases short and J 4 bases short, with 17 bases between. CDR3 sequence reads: CASSASAGSFNEKLFF. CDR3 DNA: TGTGCCAGCAGCGCGTCGGCTGGTTCTTTTAATGAAAAACTGTTTTTT.

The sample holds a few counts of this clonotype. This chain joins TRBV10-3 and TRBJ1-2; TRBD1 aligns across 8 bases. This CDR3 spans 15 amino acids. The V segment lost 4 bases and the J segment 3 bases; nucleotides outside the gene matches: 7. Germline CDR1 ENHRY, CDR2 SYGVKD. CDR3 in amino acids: CAISGWQGADYGYTF. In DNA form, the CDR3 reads TGTGCCATCAGTGGTTGGCAGGGGGCCGACTATGGCTACACCTTC.

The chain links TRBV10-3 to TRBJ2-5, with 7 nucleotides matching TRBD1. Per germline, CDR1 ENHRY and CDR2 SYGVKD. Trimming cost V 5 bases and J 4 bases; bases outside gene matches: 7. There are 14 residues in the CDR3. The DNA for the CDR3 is TGTGCCATCAGTCGGACAGGTCCGCCAGAGACCCAGTACTTC. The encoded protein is CAISRTGPPETQYF.

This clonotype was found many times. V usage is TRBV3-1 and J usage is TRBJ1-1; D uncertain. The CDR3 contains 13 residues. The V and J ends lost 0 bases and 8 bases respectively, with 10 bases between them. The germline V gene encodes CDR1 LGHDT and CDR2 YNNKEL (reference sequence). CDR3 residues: CASSQDLTQEAFF. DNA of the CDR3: TGTGCCAGCAGCCAAGATCTCACGCAAGAAGCTTTCTTT.

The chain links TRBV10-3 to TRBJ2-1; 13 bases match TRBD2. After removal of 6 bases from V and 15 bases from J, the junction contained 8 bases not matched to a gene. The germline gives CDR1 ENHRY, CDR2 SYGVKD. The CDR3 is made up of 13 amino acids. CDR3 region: CAISGTSGEWGFF. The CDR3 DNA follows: TGTGCCATCAGCGGGACTAGCGGGGAGTGGGGGTTCTTC.

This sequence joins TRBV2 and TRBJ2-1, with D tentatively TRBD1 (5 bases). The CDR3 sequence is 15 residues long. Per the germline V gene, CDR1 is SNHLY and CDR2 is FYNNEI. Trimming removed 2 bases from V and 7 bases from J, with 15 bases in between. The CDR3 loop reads CASSERLGAGNEQFF. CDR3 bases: TGTGCCAGCAGTGAAAGGTTAGGGGCTGGTAATGAGCAGTTCTTC.

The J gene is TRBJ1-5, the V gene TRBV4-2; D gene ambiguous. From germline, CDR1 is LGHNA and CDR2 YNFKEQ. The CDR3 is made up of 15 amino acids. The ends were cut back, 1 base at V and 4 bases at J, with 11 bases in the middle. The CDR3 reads CASSQVPAGNQPQHF. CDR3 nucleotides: TGTGCCAGCAGCCAAGTCCCCGCGGGTAATCAGCCCCAGCATTTT.

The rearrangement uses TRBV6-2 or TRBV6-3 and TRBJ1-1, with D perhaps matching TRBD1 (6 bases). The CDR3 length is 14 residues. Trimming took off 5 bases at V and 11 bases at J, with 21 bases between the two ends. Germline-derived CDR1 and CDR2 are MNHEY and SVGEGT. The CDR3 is CASSTTIQGRGAFF. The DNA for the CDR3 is TGTGCCAGCAGTACTACAATACAGGGACGTGGTGCTTTCTTT.